The rows below give T cell receptor beta chains drawn from one sample of a study of cytomegalovirus exposure and HLA in healthy donors. Clones were sequenced by immunoSEQ multiplex PCR, and TCRdb holds only the in-frame ones, with some missing. This sample has 150,000 to 200,000 clones, with roughly 85% found just once. Sequencing used PBMCs. The receptors derive from a man aged 18 to 29 in good health and CMV-seropositive. Each CDR3 is given without its conserved first and last residue.

V gene,J gene,CDR3 length,CDR3 protein
TRBV2,TRBJ2-7,8,ASRGTGAD
TRBV6-5,TRBJ2-1,12,ASSSQGRANEQF
TRBV7-2,TRBJ2-3,13,ASSLDRTSTDTQY
TRBV19,TRBJ2-7,11,ASSLDLVYEQY
TRBV2,NA,11,ASSETGTGEQY
TRBV7-8,TRBJ2-5,16,ASSLMASGGFIQETQY
TRBV2,TRBJ2-4,13,ASSAPGQGRNIQY
TRBV7-6,TRBJ2-7,11,ASSLGRGGEQY
TRBV19,TRBJ2-3,10,ASSSAADTQY
TRBV9,TRBJ2-5,12,AISPGTSFFPPY
TRBV6-5,TRBJ1-2,12,ASSFQGQGYGYT
TRBV27,TRBJ1-5,12,ASSLGQGHQPQH
TRBV9,TRBJ1-6,13,ASRLGTGNSSPLH
TRBV18,TRBJ2-7,13,ASSLGGTSGGEQY
TRBV7-2,TRBJ1-1,9,ASNRVDEAF